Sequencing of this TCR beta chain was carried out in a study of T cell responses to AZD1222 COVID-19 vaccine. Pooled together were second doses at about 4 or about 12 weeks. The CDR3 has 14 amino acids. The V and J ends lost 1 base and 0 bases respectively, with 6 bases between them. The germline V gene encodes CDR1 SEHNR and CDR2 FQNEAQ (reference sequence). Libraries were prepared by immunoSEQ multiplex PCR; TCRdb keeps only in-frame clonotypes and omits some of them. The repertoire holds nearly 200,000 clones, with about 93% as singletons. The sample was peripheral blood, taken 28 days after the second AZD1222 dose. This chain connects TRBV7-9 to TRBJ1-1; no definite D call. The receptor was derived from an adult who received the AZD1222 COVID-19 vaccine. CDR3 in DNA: TGTGCCAGCAGCTTAGGCAGTTTGAACACTGAAGCTTTCTTT. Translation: CASSLGSLNTEAFF.